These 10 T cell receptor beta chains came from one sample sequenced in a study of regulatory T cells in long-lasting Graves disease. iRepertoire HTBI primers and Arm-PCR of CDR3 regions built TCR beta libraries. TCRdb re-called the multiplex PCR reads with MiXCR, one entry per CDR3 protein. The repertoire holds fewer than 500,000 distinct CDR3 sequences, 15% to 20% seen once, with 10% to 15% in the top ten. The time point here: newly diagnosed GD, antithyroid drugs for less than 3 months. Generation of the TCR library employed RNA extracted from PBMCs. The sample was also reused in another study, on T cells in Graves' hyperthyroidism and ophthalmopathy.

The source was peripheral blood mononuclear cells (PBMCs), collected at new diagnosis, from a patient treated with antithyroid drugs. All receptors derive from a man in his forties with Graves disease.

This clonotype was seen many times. CDR3 in DNA: TGCAGTGCTAGAACTGGAACCTACGAGCAGTACTTC. The encoded protein is CSARTGTYEQYF. The chain carries TRBV20-1 and TRBJ2-7; D unresolved. V was trimmed by 2 bases and J by 2 bases, leaving 7 bases between them. The CDR3 totals 12 residues. Germline V CDR1 and CDR2: DFQATT, SNEGSKA (reference sequence).

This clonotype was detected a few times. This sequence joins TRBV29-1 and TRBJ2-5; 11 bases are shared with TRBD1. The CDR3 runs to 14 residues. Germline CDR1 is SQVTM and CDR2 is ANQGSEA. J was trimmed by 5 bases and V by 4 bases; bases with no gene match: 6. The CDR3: CSVAGQGARETQYF. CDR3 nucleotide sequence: TGCAGCGTTGCAGGACAGGGGGCGCGGGAGACCCAGTACTTC.

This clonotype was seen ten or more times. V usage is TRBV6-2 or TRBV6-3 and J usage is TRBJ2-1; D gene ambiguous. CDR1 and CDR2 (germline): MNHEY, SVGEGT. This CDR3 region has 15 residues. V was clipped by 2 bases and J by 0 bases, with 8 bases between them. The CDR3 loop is CASSYGVSSYNEQFF. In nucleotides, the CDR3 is TGTGCCAGCAGTTACGGGGTTTCCTCCTACAATGAGCAGTTCTTC.

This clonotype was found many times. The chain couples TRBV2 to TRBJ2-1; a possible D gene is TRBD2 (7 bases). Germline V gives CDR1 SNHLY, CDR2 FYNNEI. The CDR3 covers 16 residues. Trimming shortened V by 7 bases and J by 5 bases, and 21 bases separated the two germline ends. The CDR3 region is CASTKQGGRENNEQFF. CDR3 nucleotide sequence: TGTGCCAGCACCAAACAGGGAGGGCGGGAGAACAATGAGCAGTTCTTC.

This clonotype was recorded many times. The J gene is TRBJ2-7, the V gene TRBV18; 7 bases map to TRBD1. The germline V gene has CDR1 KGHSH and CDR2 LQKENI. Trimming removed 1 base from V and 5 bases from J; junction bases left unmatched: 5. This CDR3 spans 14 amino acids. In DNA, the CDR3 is TGTGCCAGCTCACCACTGACAGGGCTCGACGAGCAGTACTTC. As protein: CASSPLTGLDEQYF.

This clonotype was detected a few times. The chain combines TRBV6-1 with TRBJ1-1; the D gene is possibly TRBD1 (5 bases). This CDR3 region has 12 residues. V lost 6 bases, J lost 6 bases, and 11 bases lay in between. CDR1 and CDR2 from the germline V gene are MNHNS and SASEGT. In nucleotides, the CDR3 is TGTGCCAGCAGCTTTGGGGCGGCTGAAGCTTTCTTT. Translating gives CASSFGAAEAFF.

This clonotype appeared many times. The CDR3 DNA reads TGTGCCAGCAGCCAACTACCAGGGGGAGCTTTCTTT. It codes for CASSQLPGGAFF. This chain connects TRBV3-1 to TRBJ1-1, with TRBD1 matching 7 bases. Unmatched junction bases numbered 4, after V lost 2 bases and J lost 10 bases. Germline CDR1 is LGHDT and CDR2 is YNNKEL (reference sequence). This CDR3 contains 12 residues.

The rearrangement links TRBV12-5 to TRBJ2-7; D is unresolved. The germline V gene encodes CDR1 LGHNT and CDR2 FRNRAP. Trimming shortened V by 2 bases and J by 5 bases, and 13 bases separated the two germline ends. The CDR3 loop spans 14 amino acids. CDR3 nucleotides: TGTGCTAGTGGTTTGACCACCAGGAGCCACGAGCAGTACTTC. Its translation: CASGLTTRSHEQYF.

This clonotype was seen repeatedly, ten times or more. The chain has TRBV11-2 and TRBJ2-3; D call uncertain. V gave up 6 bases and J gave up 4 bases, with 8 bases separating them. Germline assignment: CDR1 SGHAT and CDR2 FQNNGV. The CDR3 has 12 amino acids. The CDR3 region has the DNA TGTGCCAGCAGGGTTGGCCCAGATACGCAGTATTTT. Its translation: CASRVGPDTQYF.

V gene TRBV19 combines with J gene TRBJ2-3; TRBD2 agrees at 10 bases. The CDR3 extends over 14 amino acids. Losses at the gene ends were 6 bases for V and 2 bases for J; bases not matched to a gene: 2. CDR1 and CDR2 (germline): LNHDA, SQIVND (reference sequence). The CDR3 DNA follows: TGTGCCAGTAGGCTAGCGGGAGCCACAGATACGCAGTATTTT. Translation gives CASRLAGATDTQYF.